These T cell receptor beta chains were read from a single sample in a study of human T cells and chemical hapten exposure. In TCRdb, the RACE reads were re-called with MiXCR into one record per CDR3 protein. The sample has about 120,000 distinct CDR3 sequences, about 14% seen once. Specimen: whole blood, collected in connection with sensitization to the hapten diphenylcyclopropenone (DPC). Receptors were obtained from a woman younger than 30 with alopecia areata. Some clones in this sample may be carry-over from other donors' samples. The CDR3 runs from the conserved cysteine through the conserved F or W. D genes are given only for firm matches. Clone size is not always given. Where it is, it says once, few, many or a class for expanded clones.

d_call	v_call	clone_size	j_call	cdr3_aa	cdr3_nt
-	TRBV11-2	few	TRBJ2-3	CASRRDSPQDTQYF	TGTGCCAGCCGCCGGGACTCCCCCCAAGATACGCAGTATTTT
-	TRBV20-1	-	TRBJ2-5	CSARDRSRRYF	TGCAGTGCTAGAGATCGATCCCGGAGGTACTTC
-	TRBV5-1	-	TRBJ1-2	CASSLGAVVNYGYTF	TGCGCCAGCAGCTTGGGGGCCGTGGTCAACTATGGCTACACCTTC
-	TRBV5-4	once	TRBJ2-3	CASSLVATRPDTQYF	TGTGCCAGCAGCTTGGTGGCTACCCGGCCAGATACGCAGTATTTT
-	TRBV18	many	TRBJ2-5	CASSPGLQETQYF	TGTGCCAGCTCTCCTGGGTTACAAGAGACCCAGTACTTC
TRBD1	TRBV20-1	-	TRBJ1-2	CSARDSRTGSGYTF	TGCAGTGCTAGAGATTCGAGGACAGGGAGTGGCTACACCTTC
-	TRBV7-7	-	TRBJ2-5	CASSLEGQRGGTQYF	TGTGCCAGCAGCTTAGAAGGACAGAGGGGTGGGACCCAGTACTTC
TRBD2	TRBV20-1	-	TRBJ2-2	CSASPRGLAGVTGELFF	TGCAGTGCTAGCCCCCGTGGACTAGCGGGGGTGACCGGGGAGCTGTTTTTT
TRBD1	TRBV4-3	-	TRBJ1-4	CASSPAGGAYEKLFF	TGCGCCAGCAGCCCTGCAGGGGGCGCTTACGAAAAACTGTTTTTT
TRBD1	TRBV29-1	-	TRBJ1-3	CSAMDRGTGNTIYF	TGCAGCGCGATGGACAGGGGAACGGGAAACACCATATATTTT
-	TRBV7-7	many	TRBJ2-1	CASSLARGQSSYNEQFF	TGTGCCAGCAGCTTAGCTAGGGGCCAGAGCTCCTACAATGAGCAGTTCTTC
TRBD1	TRBV10-2	few	TRBJ1-1	CASSALQGQANTEAFF	TGCGCCAGCAGCGCACTTCAGGGACAGGCCAACACTGAAGCTTTCTTT
-	TRBV4-3	few	TRBJ1-3	CASSQGISGNTIYF	TGCGCCAGCAGCCAAGGGATCTCTGGAAACACCATATATTTT
-	TRBV7-6	-	TRBJ2-6	CASSPRRRVSGANVLTF	TGTGCCAGCAGCCCCCGAAGGAGGGTCTCTGGGGCCAACGTCCTGACTTTC
-	TRBV3-1	-	TRBJ2-3	CASSQEGGGRTDTQYF	TGTGCCAGCAGCCAAGAAGGCGGGGGCCGCACAGATACGCAGTATTTT
TRBD2	TRBV11-2	many	TRBJ2-3	CASSTRGVAGEDTQYF	TGTGCCAGCAGCACCCGGGGAGTAGCGGGGGAAGATACGCAGTATTTT
-	TRBV12-2	once	TRBJ2-3	CASRLRNPGRTDTQYF	TGTGCAAGTCGCTTAAGGAACCCGGGGCGCACAGATACGCAGTATTTT
-	TRBV7-2	many	TRBJ2-7	CASTGGPSSYEQYF	TGTGCCAGCACCGGGGGCCCTTCCTCCTACGAGCAGTACTTC
TRBD1	TRBV3-1	-	TRBJ1-5	CASSQLSGTGGRRGNQPQHF	TGTGCCAGCAGCCAATTATCCGGGACAGGGGGCCGAAGAGGGAATCAGCCCCAGCATTTT
-	TRBV20-1	many	TRBJ2-2	CSASQRGVTGELFF	TGCAGTGCTAGCCAAAGAGGGGTCACCGGGGAGCTGTTTTTT
TRBD2	TRBV7-6	few	TRBJ2-2	CASSQGLAGAGTGELFF	TGTGCCAGCAGCCAGGGACTAGCGGGGGCCGGAACCGGGGAGCTGTTTTTT
-	TRBV20-1	few	TRBJ1-2	CSAPNQQGTYGYTF	TGCAGTGCGCCAAACCAACAGGGAACCTATGGCTACACCTTC
TRBD1	TRBV7-9	-	TRBJ1-6	CASSLTGRFSPLHF	TGTGCCAGCAGCCTGACAGGGAGGTTTTCACCCCTCCACTTT
-	TRBV18	-	TRBJ1-2	CASSPPGGYGYTF	TGTGCCAGCTCACCACCTGGCGGTTATGGCTACACCTTC
-	TRBV7-9	-	TRBJ2-3	CASSLALSTDTQYF	TGTGCCAGCAGCTTAGCTCTCTCCACAGATACGCAGTATTTT
-	TRBV5-1	few	TRBJ2-3	CASTSGTDTQYF	TGCGCCAGCACTAGCGGCACAGATACGCAGTATTTT
-	TRBV20-1	few	TRBJ1-1	CSASPRVASEAFF	TGCAGTGCTAGTCCCAGGGTCGCTTCTGAAGCTTTCTTT
-	TRBV4-2	-	TRBJ2-1	CASSQAQGDHNEQFF	TGTGCCAGCAGCCAAGCACAGGGCGACCACAATGAGCAGTTCTTC
TRBD2	TRBV7-2	-	TRBJ2-3	CASSWPPRGGQKDTQYF	TGTGCCAGCAGCTGGCCGCCGCGGGGGGGCCAGAAAGATACGCAGTATTTT
-	TRBV25-1	few	TRBJ1-1	CASRLVTEAFF	TGTGCCAGCAGATTGGTCACTGAAGCTTTCTTT
-	TRBV20-1	-	TRBJ1-4	CSASTARATNEKLFF	TGCAGTGCTAGTACCGCCAGAGCAACTAATGAAAAACTGTTTTTT
-	TRBV6-4	few	TRBJ1-2	CASSRTANYGYTF	TGTGCCAGCAGCCGGACAGCAAACTATGGCTACACCTTC
-	TRBV12-3/TRBV12-4	few	TRBJ1-2	CASSEGVSYGYTF	TGTGCCAGCAGCGAAGGGGTGAGCTATGGCTACACCTTC
-	TRBV6-5	few	TRBJ2-1	CASSQYSRNEQFF	TGTGCCAGCAGCCAGTACAGTAGGAATGAGCAGTTCTTC
-	TRBV4-3	-	TRBJ2-5	CASSQDIHETQYF	TGCGCCAGCAGCCAAGATATTCACGAGACCCAGTACTTC
-	TRBV5-6	-	TRBJ1-5	CASSRGPTGPQHF	TGTGCCAGCAGCAGGGGACCGACCGGGCCCCAGCATTTT